The clone carrying this T cell receptor beta chain was detected many times. Its target is not known. CDR3 regions of TCR beta were amplified from RNA transcripts. In the first round, RT-PCR was carried out with HTBI primers, and a multiplex PCR formed the second round. One entry per CDR3 protein results from TCRdb running MiXCR on the multiplex PCR reads. The data hold around 1.1 million distinct CDR3 sequences, with roughly two fifths observed a single time. This record belongs to a study of Graves' ophthalmopathy and Graves' hyperthyroidism. Points from the study as a whole: A classifier, a 13-signature model, separated ophthalmopathy from stable hyperthyroidism with more than 85% sensitivity and around 83% specificity. Blood also carried most expanded thyroid clonotypes exceeding 0.001 frequency.

Aged 18 to 65, hyperthyroidism patients had been newly diagnosed, with under 2 months' duration. Certain patients were not enrolled. These were patients with other autoimmune diseases, uncontrolled infections, pregnancy or lactation. V lost 0 bases and J lost 4, with 9 bases in between. CDR3 size: 14 residues. Germline lookup yields CDR1 DFQATT and CDR2 SNEGSKA (reference sequence). The gene calls are TRBV20-1 and TRBJ2-2; no clear D gene. The sequencing sample was made of peripheral blood or thyroid tissue (not recorded which). This receptor was taken from an adult man with Graves' hyperthyroidism. CDR3: CSARDGTRTGELFF. The CDR3 DNA reads as TGCAGTGCTAGAGACGGCACCCGCACCGGGGAGCTGTTTTTT.